The present T cell receptor (beta chain) was sequenced within a study of blood T cells in healthy people across ages. This clonotype was found a few times. The antigen remains unidentified. Trimming cost V 3 bases and J 4 bases; bases outside gene matches: 10. There are 16 residues in the CDR3. Per germline, CDR1 SGHTA and CDR2 FQGNSA. Each sample yielded at least 5 micrograms of PBMC total RNA. A second PCR of about 7 to 12 cycles used a sample-barcoded 5' primer and a J-beta primer mix. Each CDR3 protein is one row after TCRdb ran MiXCR on the 5' RACE reads. The sample holds around 800,000 distinct CDR3 sequences, approximately 67% seen once. General study points: Without sorted subsets, naive and antigen-experienced compartments could not be conclusively compared.

This receptor was identified in a man aged 25-45 years in good health. The chain joins TRBV7-2 to TRBJ1-2, with 8 positions matching TRBD1. Input material: blood. The CDR3 sequence is CASSLAQGAGSYGYTF. CDR3 nucleotides: TGTGCCAGCAGCTTGGCGCAGGGGGCAGGAAGCTATGGCTACACCTTC. Full variable domain (remainder filled in from reference TRBV7-2 and TRBJ1-2): GAGVSQSPSNKVTEKGKDVELRCDPISGHTALYWYRQSLGQGLEFLIYFQGNSAPDKSGLPSDRFSAERTGGSVSTLTIQRTQQEDSAVYLCASSLAQGAGSYGYTFGSGTRLTVV.